This T cell receptor (beta chain) was recovered during a study of T cell clonality in common variable immunodeficiency. At least ten counts were recorded for this clone. The read finishes 3 residues shy of the CDR3 end, and the germline J gene is used to complete it. CVID and control samples used equivalent genomic DNA input. Clones were sequenced by immunoSEQ multiplex PCR, and TCRdb holds only the in-frame ones, with some missing. The profile covers tens of thousands of clones, none occurring a single time. Germline V lookup: CDR1 SGHTA, CDR2 FQGNSA. The V gene lost 2 bases and the J gene lost 4 bases, with 13 bases spanning the gap. CDR3 length equals 15 residues.

What was sequenced was peripheral blood mononuclear cells. The J gene is TRBJ2-3, the V gene TRBV7-2, with D possibly being TRBD2 (6 bases). This clonotype was sampled from a person aged 18 to 70 in good health. The CDR3 region is CASSLRGSVPDTQYF. Partial CDR3 DNA: TGTGCCAGCAGCTTACGGGGGAGTGTCCCAGATACG.